This TCR beta chain was retrieved from a study of identical twins. Regarding the study as a whole: Among beta out-of-frame sequences, excess sharing between twins appeared weaker. Modelling underestimated the level of out-of-frame TCR alpha sharing observed in monozygotic twins. Zero-insertion analyses were open to partial confounding by invariant MAIT and iNKT cells.

This clonotype has at least ten counts. Antigen: not known. V lost 1 base to trimming and J lost 3 bases, with 13 bases between them. The CDR3 consists of 15 residues. The germline V gene has CDR1 SGHKS and CDR2 YYEKEE (reference sequence). TCRdb reanalysed the 5' RACE reads using MiXCR and keeps one entry per CDR3 protein. The sample holds about 890,000 distinct CDR3 sequences, 9% to 15% seen once. The same sample was also studied in work on yellow fever vaccine responses in identical twins.

This sequence joins TRBV5-5 and TRBJ1-1; TRBD1 might be the D (5 bases). Input material: PBMCs. The receptor's source is a woman under 30 in good health. This chain's CDR3 is CASSLWGGGDTEAFF. CDR3 DNA: TGTGCCAGCAGCTTGTGGGGGGGTGGAGACACTGAAGCTTTCTTT. The full variable domain, its missing parts supplied by reference TRBV5-5 and TRBJ1-1, is DAGVTQSPTHLIKTRGQQVTLRCSPISGHKSVSWYQQVLGQGPQFIFQYYEKEERGRGNFPDRFSARQFPNYSSELNVNALLLGDSALYLCASSLWGGGDTEAFFGQGTRLTVV.